Ten or more counts support the clone carrying this T cell receptor beta chain. The data are from a study of T cells after yellow fever vaccination. Germline V gives CDR1 SGHAT, CDR2 FQNNGV. This CDR3 has 13 residues. V gave up 4 bases and J gave up 7 bases; unmatched junction bases: 5. TCRdb reprocessed the 5' RACE reads via MiXCR and lists one record per CDR3 protein. Of about 300,000 distinct CDR3 sequences listed, around 8.6% are singletons. Sequencing was performed on CD4+ T cells sorted from PBMCs, taken 5 days after the yellow fever booster vaccination. This clonotype was obtained from a man aged 18 to 35 who received the YFV17D yellow fever vaccine. V usage is TRBV11-2 and J usage is TRBJ2-5; 8 bases map to TRBD1. The CDR3 here is CASSSYRGSTQYF. The CDR3, as DNA: TGTGCCAGCAGCTCTTACAGGGGGTCGACCCAGTACTTC.